The next 27 T cell receptor beta chains were all read from a single sample in a study of T cell clonotyping in hematopoietic cell transplantation. Assay: immunoSEQ multiplex PCR; the TCRdb copy retains only in-frame clones and omits some. The sample has more than 4,500 clones; over 90% are singletons. The sample here was peripheral blood mononuclear cells, taken 100 days after allogeneic stem cell transplant. All receptors derive from a female patient between 50 and 59 years old who had an allogeneic stem cell transplant from an unrelated donor, so T cells may come from the graft donor. Some clones in this sample may be carry-over from other donors' samples.

The chain is built from TRBV4-1 and TRBJ1-2; possibly TRBD1 for D (5 bases). Looked up from germline, CDR1 is MGHRA and CDR2 is YSYEKL. Trimming removed 1 base at V and 7 bases at J, with 16 bases between. The CDR3 spans 15 residues. CDR3 region: CASSQGSWGKGGYTF. The CDR3 bases are TGCGCCAGCAGCCAAGGGTCGTGGGGCAAGGGTGGCTACACCTTC.

The rearrangement joins TRBV30 to TRBJ1-2; no firm D call. Trimming took 6 bases from V and 7 from J, leaving 15 bases between them. Per the germline V gene, CDR1 is GTSNPN and CDR2 is SVGIG (reference sequence). The CDR3 is made up of 12 amino acids. CDR3 sequence reads: CACPRWGFGYTF. The CDR3, as DNA: TGTGCCTGCCCGAGATGGGGTTTTGGCTACACCTTC.

V is TRBV6-5 and J is TRBJ1-2, with D possibly matching TRBD1 (5 bases). Trimming removed 6 bases at V and 0 bases at J, with 8 bases between. The CDR3 has 13 amino acids. The germline CDR1 and CDR2 sequences are MNHEY and SVGAGI. CDR3 sequence: CASSRDPNYGYTF. In nucleotides, the CDR3 is TGTGCCAGCAGCCGGGACCCTAACTATGGCTACACCTTC.

The V gene is TRBV5-4, the J gene TRBJ1-1, with D possibly matching TRBD1 (5 bases). Trimming took off 0 bases at V and 3 bases at J, with 6 bases between the two ends. Germline V gene lookup returns CDR1 SGHNT and CDR2 YYREEE (reference sequence). CDR3 length equals 13 residues. CDR3 residues: CASSLARDTEAFF. CDR3 coding DNA: TGTGCCAGCAGCTTGGCCAGGGACACTGAAGCTTTCTTT.

The chain employs TRBV28 and TRBJ2-5; unclear D gene. This CDR3 spans 14 amino acids. Germline CDR1 MDHEN, CDR2 SYDVKM. Trimming removed 3 bases from V and 1 base from J, with 9 bases in between. The CDR3 protein is CASSLGYFQETQYF. DNA for the CDR3: TGTGCCAGCAGTTTGGGGTACTTCCAAGAGACCCAGTACTTC. Combining the CDR3 with reference TRBV28 and TRBJ2-5 gives the whole variable domain DVKVTQSSRYLVKRTGEKVFLECVQDMDHENMFWYRQDPGLGLRLIYFSYDVKMKEKGDIPEGYSVSREKKERFSLILESASTNQTSMYLCASSLGYFQETQYFGPGTRLLVL.

The genes are TRBV2 and TRBJ1-1; 9 nucleotides line up with TRBD1. CDR1 is SNHLY, CDR2 FYNNEI, per germline. The CDR3 extends over 17 amino acids. The J segment lost 4 bases and the V segment lost 1 base, leaving 10 bases of the junction unmatched. The CDR3 loop is CASSEVGDRASSTEAFF. The CDR3 DNA reads as TGTGCCAGCAGTGAAGTTGGGGACAGGGCGTCATCCACTGAAGCTTTCTTT.

This chain connects TRBV7-6 to TRBJ1-2; D possibly corresponds to TRBD1 (6 bases). Trimming took 5 bases from V and 2 from J, leaving 15 bases between them. Germline loops: CDR1 SGHVS, CDR2 FNYEAQ. The CDR3 is 15 amino acids. The CDR3 region has the DNA TGTGCCAGCAGCCCGACAGGCTCCGGGAACTATGGCTACACCTTC. As protein: CASSPTGSGNYGYTF. The variable domain in full, with the rest retrieved from reference TRBV7-6 and TRBJ1-2, is GAGVSQSPRYKVTKRGQDVALRCDPISGHVSLYWYRQALGQGPEFLTYFNYEAQQDKSGLPNDRFSAERPEGSISTLTIQRTEQRDSAMYRCASSPTGSGNYGYTFGSGTRLTVV.

CDR3 bases: TGTGCCAGCCGTGGTCCAAACACAGATACGCAGTATTTT. Translated, it gives CASRGPNTDTQYF. V and J are TRBV6-1 and TRBJ2-3; no definite D call. This CDR3 contains 13 residues. V lost 8 bases and J lost 2, with 11 bases in between. CDR1 is MNHNS and CDR2 is SASEGT in the germline V gene.

The chain couples TRBV19 to TRBJ2-3; 10 bases fit TRBD1. Germline trimming cut 6 bases from V and 5 bases from J; bases unmatched to any gene: 11. This CDR3 has 16 amino acids. Germline CDR1 is LNHDA and CDR2 is SQIVND (reference sequence). CDR3 bases: TGTGCCAGTAGGCCTTTACCGGGACAGGGGAGAGATACGCAGTATTTT. Protein sequence: CASRPLPGQGRDTQYF.

The chain couples TRBV6-1 to TRBJ1-5, with D perhaps matching TRBD1 (5 bases). This CDR3 is 15 amino acids long. Germline V gene data show CDR1 as MNHNS and CDR2 as SASEGT. The V end lost 0 bases, the J end lost 4 bases, and 10 bases lay between the germline ends. CDR3 in amino acids: CASSEARGPNQPQHF. The CDR3 nucleotides are TGTGCCAGCAGTGAAGCTAGGGGACCAAATCAGCCCCAGCATTTT.

The CDR3 here is CASSPKDRGSFSHGYTF. DNA for the CDR3: TGTGCCAGTAGCCCTAAGGACAGGGGCAGTTTTAGTCATGGCTACACCTTC. The chain uses TRBV19 and TRBJ1-2; 9 nucleotides line up with TRBD1. This CDR3 has 17 residues. The junction had 17 bases not matched to a gene; V was cut back by 6 bases and J by 6 bases. CDR1 LNHDA and CDR2 SQIVND come from the germline V gene (reference sequence).

A single count supports this clone. The chain combines TRBV7-2 with TRBJ1-1; TRBD1 aligns across 7 bases. This CDR3 comprises 13 residues. Losses at the gene ends were 2 bases for V and 12 bases for J; bases not matched to a gene: 9. The germline V gene encodes CDR1 SGHTA and CDR2 FQGNSA. The CDR3: CASSLTTGAATFF. CDR3 bases: TGTGCCAGCAGCTTAACCACAGGGGCGGCGACTTTCTTT.

The chain has TRBV11-2 and TRBJ2-7; unclear D gene. Trimming stripped 4 bases from V and 6 bases from J, with 7 bases between. The germline gives CDR1 SGHAT, CDR2 FQNNGV. The CDR3 is 11 amino acids. The DNA of the CDR3 is TGTGCCAGCAGCTATGGACGCGAGCAGTACTTC. Amino acid sequence: CASSYGREQYF.

This clone was detected once. The chain recombines TRBV14 with TRBJ1-2; D remains ambiguous. Germline CDR1 reads SGHDN; CDR2 reads FVKESK. V was cut by 1 base and J by 0 bases, with 9 bases left in between. This CDR3 is built from 15 residues. The chain's CDR3 is CASSQVKGANYGYTF. The CDR3 coding sequence is TGTGCCAGCAGCCAAGTGAAGGGAGCTAACTATGGCTACACCTTC.

V is TRBV10-1 and J is TRBJ2-2; 8 nucleotides line up with TRBD1. Per the germline V gene, CDR1 is WNHNN and CDR2 is SYGVQD (reference sequence). The CDR3 runs to 16 residues. With V trimmed by 8 bases and J by 4 bases, 12 bases remained unmatched. CDR3 nucleotides: TGCGCCAGCTCAGACCTTGGACAGGGTCTCACCGGGGAGCTGTTTTTT. Encoded protein: CASSDLGQGLTGELFF.

The chain carries TRBV6-5 and TRBJ1-2, with D possibly TRBD1 on 5 matching bases. V was cut by 2 bases and J by 4 bases, with 11 bases left in between. The CDR3 spans 14 residues. In germline, CDR1 is MNHEY, CDR2 SVGAGI. In DNA, the CDR3 is TGTGCCAGCAGTTACGCTCGGGGGGTCTATGGCTACACCTTC. Encoded protein: CASSYARGVYGYTF.

This chain joins TRBV6-6 and TRBJ1-5; no definite D call. CDR1 and CDR2 from the germline V gene are MNHNY and SVGAGI (reference sequence). V was pared by 5 bases and J by 3 bases, with 11 bases between. This CDR3 is 14 amino acids long. The CDR3 region has the DNA TGTGCCAGCAGTGCCAGCGGGAACAATCAGCCCCAGCATTTT. This gives the protein CASSASGNNQPQHF.

The chain employs TRBV6-5 and TRBJ1-5; D is unclear. This CDR3 region has 15 residues. Between the trimmed V and J ends, which lost 6 bases and 4 bases, there was a span of 16 bases. Germline CDR1 reads MNHEY; CDR2 reads SVGAGI. DNA of the CDR3: TGTGCCAGCAGATTCCGGGATGCCCCAAATCAGCCCCAGCATTTT. Protein: CASRFRDAPNQPQHF.

V is TRBV5-6 and J is TRBJ2-5; possibly TRBD2 for D (6 bases). CDR1 and CDR2 (germline): SGHDT, YYEEEE. V lost 0 bases, J lost 7 bases, and 7 bases lay in between. The CDR3 sequence is 12 residues long. In DNA form, the CDR3 reads TGTGCCAGCAGCTTGGGGAGGGCGACCCAGTACTTC. It yields the protein CASSLGRATQYF.

The J gene is TRBJ2-5, the V gene TRBV4-2, with D possibly being TRBD1 (6 bases). This CDR3 region has 15 residues. CDR1 is LGHNA, CDR2 YNFKEQ, per germline. The ends were cut back, 4 bases at V and 5 bases at J, with 17 bases in the middle. CDR3 in amino acids: CASSPGRGTGETQYF. Written as DNA, the CDR3 is TGTGCCAGCAGCCCAGGCAGGGGTACAGGGGAGACCCAGTACTTC.

DNA for the CDR3: TGTGCCAGCAGCTTATCTAGCCGTCCTCGCACAGATACGCAGTATTTT. Its translation: CASSLSSRPRTDTQYF. J is TRBJ2-3 and V is TRBV11-2, with D possibly TRBD2 on 5 matching bases. CDR3 length: 16 residues. Germline V gene sequence: CDR1 SGHAT, CDR2 FQNNGV. The V and J ends lost 2 bases and 1 base respectively, with 13 bases between them.

This rearrangement joins TRBV4-2 to TRBJ2-6, with D uncertain. The germline gives CDR1 LGHNA, CDR2 YNFKEQ. V was trimmed by 0 bases and J by 0 bases, leaving 12 bases between them. CDR3 length: 18 amino acids. The CDR3 coding sequence is TGTGCCAGCAGCCAAGATGAACACAGCTCCTCTGGGGCCAACGTCCTGACTTTC. It encodes CASSQDEHSSSGANVLTF.

This clone was observed once. V gene TRBV7-9 combines with J gene TRBJ1-1; D not certain. The CDR3 consists of 14 residues. Trimming shortened V by 1 base and J by 0 bases, and 6 bases separated the two germline ends. Germline V lookup: CDR1 SEHNR, CDR2 FQNEAQ (reference sequence). CDR3 amino acids: CASSLDTLNTEAFF. The CDR3 nucleotides are TGTGCCAGCAGCTTAGACACTTTGAACACTGAAGCTTTCTTT. Supplemented by reference TRBV7-9 and TRBJ1-1, the full variable domain reads DTGVSQNPRHKITKRGQNVTFRCDPISEHNRLYWYRQTLGQGPEFLTYFQNEAQLEKSRLLSDRFSAERPKGSFSTLEIQRTEQGDSAMYLCASSLDTLNTEAFFGQGTRLTVV.

The CDR3 DNA reads TGTGCCAGCAGCCCGACAGGACCCTACGAGCAGTACTTC. Its translation: CASSPTGPYEQYF. The chain links TRBV5-6 to TRBJ2-7, with D maybe TRBD1 (6 bases). This CDR3 is built from 13 residues. V lost 4 bases and J lost 2, with 10 bases in between. Germline values: CDR1 SGHDT, CDR2 YYEEEE.

CDR3 in DNA: TGTGCCAGCAGTGCCAAGACTGGTTACGAGCAGTACTTC. Its protein is CASSAKTGYEQYF. The rearrangement links TRBV27 to TRBJ2-7; D unresolved. The V gene lost 5 bases and the J gene lost 4 bases, with 12 bases spanning the gap. CDR3 length: 13 residues. Germline CDR1 reads MNHEY; CDR2 reads SMNVEV (reference sequence).

The CDR3 DNA follows: TGTGCCTGGAGTAGAACCGGGACGGTCAACTATGGCTACACCTTC. Protein product: CAWSRTGTVNYGYTF. The V gene is TRBV30, the J gene TRBJ1-2; D is possibly TRBD1 (5 bases). Germline CDR1 is GTSNPN and CDR2 is SVGIG (reference sequence). The CDR3 covers 15 residues. Between the trimmed V and J ends, which lost 2 bases and 2 bases, there was a span of 15 bases.

This chain joins TRBV25-1 and TRBJ1-3; no definite D call. With 4 bases removed from V and 0 bases from J, the gap between germline ends came to 10 bases. CDR3 length: 15 amino acids. Germline-derived CDR1 and CDR2 are MGHDK and SYGVNS. CDR3 bases: TGTGCCAGCAGTGTATTTTCAGGCTCTGGAAACACCATATATTTT. As protein: CASSVFSGSGNTIYF.